This record covers a single T cell receptor beta chain. The sample comes from a study of blood T cell repertoires in COVID-19. Turning to the study itself: COVID-19 samples from acute and convalescent phases originated in the United States, Italy and Spain. T cells, B-cell-depleted T cells, or PBMCs supplied cDNA or gDNA.

Germline loops: CDR1 MNHEY, CDR2 SVGAGI. The CDR3 sequence is 15 residues long. The junction had 8 bases not matched to a gene; V was cut back by 5 bases and J by 2 bases. During active infection, Seattle patients enrolled and were then monitored through disease. Per the authors' pipeline: Researchers report that nucleated cell counts were estimated from reference gene primer amplification. The data were produced by immunoSEQ multiplex PCR, yet TCRdb's version contains in-frame clones alone and is incomplete. V, J and clone size reflect that table, while D and trimming were determined from the DNA. The sample lists over 200,000 clones; approximately 83% were seen once.

This TCR derives from a woman aged 25 to 45 with COVID-19, enrolled during active disease. The sample taken for sequencing was peripheral blood. The chain employs TRBV6-5 and TRBJ2-7; 8 bases line up with TRBD1. The CDR3 coding sequence is TGTGCCAGCAGTCCGGACAGGGCCAGGGCCTACGAGCAGTACTTC. It translates to CASSPDRARAYEQYF.